The clone carrying this TCR beta chain was counted a single time. This specimen belongs to a study of cytomegalovirus exposure and HLA in healthy donors. The protocol was immunoSEQ multiplex PCR, while the TCRdb copy is restricted to in-frame clones and leaves out a portion. The sample yields tens of thousands of clones, 90% to 95% seen once. Germline-derived CDR1 and CDR2 are MNHEY and SVGAGI. V was trimmed by 0 bases and J by 4 bases, leaving 13 bases between them. The CDR3 is made up of 16 amino acids. The chain has TRBV6-5 and TRBJ2-1; D perhaps matches TRBD2 (5 bases). The sample taken for sequencing was PBMCs. The TCR comes from a woman in her 30s in good health and CMV-seronegative. CDR3 DNA sequence: TGTGCCAGCAGTTACTCGGGCGCCACGGGGTACAATGAGCAGTTCTTC. This encodes CASSYSGATGYNEQFF.